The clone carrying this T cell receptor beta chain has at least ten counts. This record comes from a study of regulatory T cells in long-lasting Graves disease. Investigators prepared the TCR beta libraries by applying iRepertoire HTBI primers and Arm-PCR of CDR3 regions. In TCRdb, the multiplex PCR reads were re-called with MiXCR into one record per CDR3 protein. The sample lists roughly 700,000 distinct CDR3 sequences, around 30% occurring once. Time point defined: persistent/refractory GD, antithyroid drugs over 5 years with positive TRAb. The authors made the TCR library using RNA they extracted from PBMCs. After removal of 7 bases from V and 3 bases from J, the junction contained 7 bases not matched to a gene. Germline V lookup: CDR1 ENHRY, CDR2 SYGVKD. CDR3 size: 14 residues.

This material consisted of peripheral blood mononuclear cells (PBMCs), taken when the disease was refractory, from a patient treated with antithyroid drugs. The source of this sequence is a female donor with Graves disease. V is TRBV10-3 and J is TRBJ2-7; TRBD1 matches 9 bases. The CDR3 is CAITKTGGIYEQYF. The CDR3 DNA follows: TGTGCCATCACCAAGACAGGGGGAATCTACGAGCAGTACTTC.